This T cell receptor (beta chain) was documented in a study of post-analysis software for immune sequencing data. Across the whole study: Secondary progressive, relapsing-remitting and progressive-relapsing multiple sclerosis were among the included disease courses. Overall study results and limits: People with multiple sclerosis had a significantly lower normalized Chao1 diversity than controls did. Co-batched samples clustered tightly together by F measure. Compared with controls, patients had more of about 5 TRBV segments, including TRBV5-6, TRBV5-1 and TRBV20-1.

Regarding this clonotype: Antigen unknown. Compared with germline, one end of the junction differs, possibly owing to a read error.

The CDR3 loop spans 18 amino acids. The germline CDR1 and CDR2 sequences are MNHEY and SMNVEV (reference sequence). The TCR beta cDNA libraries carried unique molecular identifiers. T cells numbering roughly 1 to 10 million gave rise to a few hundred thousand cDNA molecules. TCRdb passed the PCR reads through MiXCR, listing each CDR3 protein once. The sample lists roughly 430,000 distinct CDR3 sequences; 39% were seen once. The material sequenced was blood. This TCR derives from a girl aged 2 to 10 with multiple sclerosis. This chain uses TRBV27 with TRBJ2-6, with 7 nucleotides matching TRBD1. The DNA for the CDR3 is TGTGCCAGCAGTTCGTACAGGGGTTTGCGCTCTGGGGCCAACATCCTGACTTTC. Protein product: CASSSYRGLRSGANILTF.